This T cell receptor (beta chain) was obtained from a study of blood T cell repertoires in COVID-19. Study at large: Acute and convalescent COVID-19 samples came from the United States, Italy and Spain. The cDNA or gDNA used as material had been derived from T cells, B-cell-depleted T cells, or PBMCs.

Source study methods: Reference gene primers were amplified, and this amplification served to estimate nucleated cell counts. Data came from immunoSEQ multiplex PCR; TCRdb stores just in-frame clones and leaves some out. That table furnishes V, J and clone size, whereas the DNA furnished D and trimming. This sample has tens of thousands of clones, with over 80% found just once. This CDR3 has 16 amino acids. J was trimmed by 0 bases and V by 2 bases; bases with no gene match: 5. Germline assignment: CDR1 MNHNS and CDR2 SASEGT. Sequencing was carried out using peripheral blood. This TCR was recovered from a man aged 50 to 60 with active COVID-19. The rearrangement joins TRBV6-1 to TRBJ2-3, with 7 bases matching TRBD2. CDR3: CASSERLAGSTDTQYF. The CDR3, as DNA: TGTGCCAGCAGTGAACGACTAGCCGGAAGCACAGATACGCAGTATTTT.